This TCR beta chain was sequenced during a study of cytomegalovirus exposure and HLA in healthy donors. Notes on the study in general: Reportedly, TCR beta sequences accurately predicted HLA-A and HLA-B alleles in most subjects. Previous analysis showed most TCR beta V segments were productive about 90% or about 30% of the time. Sequencing artifact likely explains a cluster of highly shared sequence variants. An analysis that came later showed most CMV-associated TCR beta chains appearing HLA-restricted.

Amplification used 60 Vbeta primers and 13 Jbeta primers. Sequencing used immunoSEQ multiplex PCR; TCRdb keeps in-frame clones, though not all of them. The data hold about 180,000 clones, with 65% to 90% observed a single time. The V gene lost 2 bases and the J gene lost 11 bases, with 16 bases spanning the gap. The CDR3 consists of 13 residues. Germline CDR1 and CDR2: SGHRS and YFSETQ. Comment on this clone: Its cognate antigen is unknown.

The rearrangement joins TRBV5-1 to TRBJ1-1; D is perhaps TRBD1 (6 bases). Specimen: PBMCs. The source is a girl aged 2-10 years in good health and CMV-seropositive. The DNA of the CDR3 is TGCGCCAGCAGCTTCTGGCAGGGGCCGGTGGCTTTCTTT. Translation: CASSFWQGPVAFF.